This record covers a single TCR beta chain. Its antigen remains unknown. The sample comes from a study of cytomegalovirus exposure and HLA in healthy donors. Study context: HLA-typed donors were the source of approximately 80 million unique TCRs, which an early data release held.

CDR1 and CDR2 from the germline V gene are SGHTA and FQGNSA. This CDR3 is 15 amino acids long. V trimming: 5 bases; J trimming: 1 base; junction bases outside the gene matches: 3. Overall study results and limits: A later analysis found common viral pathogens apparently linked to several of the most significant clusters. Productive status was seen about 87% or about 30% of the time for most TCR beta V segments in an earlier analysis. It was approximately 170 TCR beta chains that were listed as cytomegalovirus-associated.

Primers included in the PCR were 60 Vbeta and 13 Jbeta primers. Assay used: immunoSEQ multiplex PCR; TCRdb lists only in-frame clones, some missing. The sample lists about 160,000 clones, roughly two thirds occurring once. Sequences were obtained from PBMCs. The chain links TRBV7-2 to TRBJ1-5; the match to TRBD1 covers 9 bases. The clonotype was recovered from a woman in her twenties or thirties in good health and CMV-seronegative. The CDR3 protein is CASSPQGASNQPQHF. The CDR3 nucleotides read TGTGCCAGCAGCCCACAGGGGGCGAGCAATCAGCCCCAGCATTTT.